This T cell receptor (beta chain) appears in the sequencing data of a study of shared clonotypes between healthy human individuals (dated by TCRdb to the early 2020s). Concerning the study at large: A couple of women and three men aged 18 to 49 years were included in the cohort. For each donor, CD4 naive and CD4 memory were each given three plates, CD8 naive was given two plates, and CD8 memory was given one plate. The study deeply sequenced blood TCR repertoires of five healthy adults to estimate repertoire size and the extent of clonotype sharing between individuals. Different laboratories and diverse techniques were used to prepare libraries and sequence TCR repertoires, to increase sequencing depth and limit assay-specific biases. Between about 0.94 and 8.9 billion PBMCs per donor were obtained by leukapheresis.

Study-level results and caveats: Pairwise subsampling led to the expectation that sequencing depth would affect the degree of clonotype sharing among donors. Sharing across a few donors was observed for 4.5% to 6.5% of naive CD4, 3% to 4% of naive CD8, around 2.5% of memory CD4, and around 0.4% of memory CD8 clonotypes. Even with the large sequencing depth, rarefaction of the sorted-subset datasets indicated that sequencing was incomplete. Naive subsets generally had larger estimated clonotype richness than memory subsets did. Sampling was restricted to blood, and TCR repertoires in tissue are likely to differ from TCR repertoires in blood. Because the study included only a small number of donors, the genetic and exposure-history diversity represented was limited. Compared with non-shared clonotypes, the clonotypes found in all four sorted-subset donors had higher generation probabilities.

This clone has only one observation. Its antigen is unknown. It has no much larger one-base neighbor in the sample; base qualities were not kept. The donors were healthy, HIV-negative adults with no recently reported acute infections or vaccinations. Only Caucasian adults living in Nashville, Tennessee, USA were represented among the donors. CD4+ T cells were enriched by magnetic negative selection; naive cells were then positively selected on CD45RA, and the negative fraction formed the memory subset. After blood collection by leukapheresis, PBMCs were isolated using Ficoll-Histopaque density gradient centrifugation and then cryopreserved in the vapor phase of liquid nitrogen. Analytical flow cytometry was used to check the purity and quantity of every magnetically sorted T cell population. Genomic DNA was isolated from every sorted fraction and measured by UV absorbance on a Nanodrop 2000c. Sequences SGDLS (CDR1) and YYNGEE (CDR2) are obtained from the germline V gene. The CDR3 runs 16 residues from the cysteine to the phenylalanine. Only the CDR3 part of the read is kept: 48 bases, read in frame from the first base. V is pared back by 0 bases and J by 6 bases, with 16 bases lying between the germline termini.

Using the deep immunoSEQ assay, multiplex PCR amplified TCR CDR3 regions from genomic DNA. Genomic DNA extracted from each cell subset was distributed evenly over all wells of several immunoSEQ 96-well plates, and each plate served as one replicate. For sorted subsets, about 210 ng of genomic DNA, equivalent to roughly 33,000 T cell genomes, went into each replicate PCR. Purified libraries were measured with a Qubit 3.0 fluorometer, size-checked on a Bioanalyzer 2100, and measured again with the KAPA Library Quantification kit. Every immunoSEQ 96-well plate was sequenced on a dedicated single-read 150-cycle Illumina NextSeq 550 flow cell. As for the authors' bioinformatics: The immunoSEQ output contained only junctional sequences without quality scores, so filtering could not match that applied to full-length reads. To assign V/J genes and CDR3, sequences were annotated using PyIR, a Python wrapper for IgBLAST v1.9, with IMGT germline references. Any read was removed if the V/J assignment was weak (E-value above 1e-6), the CDR3 was missing, or the read contained stop codons, out-of-frame junctions, or ambiguous translated residues. V3J clonotypes were defined as sequences sharing an identical inferred V gene, J gene, and CDR3 amino acid sequence. The percentage overlap between two repertoires was calculated by dividing the number of shared unique clonotypes by the size of the smaller repertoire. Richness of each repertoire was evaluated using RTK rarefaction, the Chao1 estimator, and Recon v2.1 estimates of unobserved clonotypes. Generation probabilities were computed with OLGA for all TCRbeta clonotypes obtained by the gDNA method from several donors. The immuneACCESS repertoire file appears here via TCRdb, limited to in-frame rearrangements. These files lack a portion of the clones; in checked studies, under half of the deficit traces to unresolved V genes, and the cause of the others is not known. Clonal size and the V and J genes are those of that table, whereas D and trimming came from the DNA. The sample contains 2,500,000 or so clones, over 85% of them found a single time. Approximately 0.37% of the sample comes from the top ten.

The sequencing sample was made of naive CD4+ T cells from PBMCs. Reading the label with the study, this specimen's cell subset or site is: CD45RA+ positively selected. The sequence derives from a man aged 18 to 30 in good health. Some clones in this sample may be carry-over from other donors' samples. The chain couples TRBV9 to TRBJ2-1; a tentative D match to TRBD2 spans 6 bases. The CDR3: CASSVASATRTNEQFF. The DNA is TGTGCCAGCAGCGTAGCTTCTGCGACTAGAACCAATGAGCAGTTCTTC. The CDR3 plus the reference TRBV9 and TRBJ2-1 genes for the other parts give the full variable domain: DSGVTQTPKHLITATGQRVTLRCSPRSGDLSVYWYQQSLDQGLQFLIQYYNGEERAKGNILERFSAQQFPDLHSELNLSSLELGDSALYFCASSVASATRTNEQFFGPGTRLTVL.